This T cell receptor (beta chain) was recovered during a study of blood T cell repertoires in COVID-19. Study context: PBMCs, B-cell-depleted T cells, or T cells were the source of the cDNA or gDNA that made up the material.

Germline trimming cut 5 bases from V and 4 bases from J; bases unmatched to any gene: 11. The V gene's germline CDR1 is MGHRA and CDR2 YSYEKL. This CDR3 has 16 amino acids. In the authors' methods: Quantification of nucleated cells was approximated via reference gene primer amplification. The protocol was immunoSEQ multiplex PCR, while the TCRdb copy is restricted to in-frame clones and leaves out a portion. V and J calls and clone size are those listed in that table; D and trimming were worked out from the DNA. The table shows 350,000 to 400,000 clones, with just under 90% occurring only once. This study enrolled people aged roughly 18 to 89 from about 24 US geographic areas.

The V gene is TRBV4-1, the J gene TRBJ2-7, with TRBD1 matching over 10 bases. The origin of this receptor is a woman in her thirties who had recovered from COVID-19. The specimen was PBMCs or T cells enriched from blood (not recorded which). The CDR3: CASSASGTGDGYEQYF. The CDR3 DNA is TGCGCCAGCAGCGCATCCGGGACAGGGGATGGATACGAGCAGTACTTC.